A selection of T cell receptor beta chains follows, all from one sample in a study of T cell responses to AZD1222 COVID-19 vaccine. Method: immunoSEQ multiplex PCR; TCRdb's copy keeps in-frame clones and lacks some. The table has about 90,000 clones, 88% seen once. Sequencing used peripheral blood, obtained on day 0 of MenACWY control vaccination. The receptors come from an adult in good health. The CDR3 runs from the conserved cysteine through the conserved F or W. The D gene is left open where the match is weak. Some rows have no size entry. The others give once, few or many, or a class for an expanded clone.

v_call	clone_size	d_call	j_call	cdr3_aa	cdr3_nt
TRBV12-3/TRBV12-4	.	.	TRBJ1-1	CASNPRPNTEAFF	TGTGCCAGCAACCCGAGGCCGAACACTGAAGCTTTCTTT
TRBV19	.	.	TRBJ1-5	CASSRDSQDSQHF	TGTGCCAGTAGTAGAGACAGCCAAGATTCCCAGCATTTT
TRBV30	once	TRBD2	TRBJ2-1	CAWSYGGLKYNEQFF	TGTGCCTGGAGTTACGGGGGGTTAAAATACAATGAGCAGTTCTTC
TRBV29-1	.	.	TRBJ2-1	CSARRGLQSDEQFF	TGCAGCGCCCGGAGGGGACTTCAGAGCGATGAGCAGTTCTTC
TRBV3-1/TRBV3-2	.	.	TRBJ1-4	CASSPWGLGEKLFF	TGTGCCAGCAGCCCGTGGGGGTTAGGTGAAAAACTGTTTTTT
TRBV6-2/TRBV6-3	.	.	TRBJ1-5	CASSYGQTQGGQPQHF	TGTGCCAGCAGTTACGGGCAGACCCAGGGCGGGCAGCCCCAGCATTTT
TRBV19	.	.	TRBJ1-5	CASSEQDGQPQHF	TGTGCCAGTAGTGAGCAGGATGGACAGCCCCAGCATTTT
TRBV3-1/TRBV3-2	.	.	TRBJ2-4	CASSPDLAKNIQYF	TGTGCCAGCAGCCCGGACCTAGCCAAAAACATTCAGTACTTC
TRBV2	few	.	TRBJ2-7	CASSVSVREQYF	TGTGCCAGCAGTGTCAGTGTCCGCGAGCAGTACTTC
TRBV18	.	.	TRBJ1-2	CASSPPLVGRDDGYTF	TGTGCCAGCTCACCACCGCTGGTCGGCAGGGATGACGGCTACACCTTC
TRBV6-6	.	.	TRBJ1-2	CASSYVGGKGYGYTF	TGTGCCAGCAGTTACGTTGGGGGGAAGGGCTATGGCTACACCTTC
TRBV7-9	.	.	TRBJ1-2	CASSLTVREGGYTF	TGTGCCAGCAGCTTAACGGTCAGGGAAGGTGGCTACACCTTC
TRBV30	.	.	TRBJ1-1	CAWSPRGPDTEAFF	TGTGCCTGGAGTCCGAGAGGACCCGACACTGAAGCTTTCTTT
TRBV12-3/TRBV12-4	.	.	TRBJ2-6	CAGGPSGANVLTF	TGTGCCGGCGGACCTTCTGGGGCCAACGTCCTGACTTTC
TRBV19	.	TRBD1	TRBJ2-2	CASSFHRGDDGELFF	TGTGCCAGTAGTTTTCACAGGGGTGATGACGGGGAGCTGTTTTTT
TRBV5-6	.	.	TRBJ1-2	CASSLGANYGYTF	TGTGCCAGCAGCTTAGGAGCTAACTATGGCTACACCTTC
TRBV14	.	.	TRBJ2-1	CASSQIGSRWYNEQFF	TGTGCCAGCAGCCAAATAGGGTCCCGATGGTACAATGAGCAGTTCTTC
TRBV19	once	TRBD1	TRBJ2-1	CASSPHPGTGDLFNEQFF	TGTGCCAGTAGTCCGCATCCCGGGACAGGGGACCTTTTCAATGAGCAGTTCTTC